These 10 T cell receptor beta chains were sequenced from one sample in a study of blood T cell repertoires in COVID-19. Assay: immunoSEQ multiplex PCR; the TCRdb copy retains only in-frame clones and omits some. The table records some 170,000 clones, roughly 84% of them present only once. The specimen sequenced was PBMCs or T cells enriched from blood (not recorded which). The source of these receptors is a human donor with acute COVID-19. The donor label of this sample is uncertain.

This clone was seen a single time. This chain links TRBV5-8 with TRBJ1-2; 9 bases are shared with TRBD1. There are 15 residues in the CDR3. Trimming took 3 bases from V and 4 from J; bases not matched to a gene: 7. Germline CDR1 reads SGHTS; CDR2 reads YDEGEE. Here the CDR3 DNA reads TGTGCCAGCAGCTCTGTCCGGGGACAGGGCTATGGCTACACCTTC. It encodes CASSSVRGQGYGYTF.

The chain uses TRBV30 and TRBJ2-1; the D is unclear. V was trimmed by 2 bases and J by 7 bases, leaving 15 bases between them. Germline V lookup: CDR1 GTSNPN, CDR2 SVGIG (reference sequence). This CDR3 has 14 residues. The CDR3 DNA reads TGTGCCTGGAGTCCCCCGCATGCGGCAAATGAGCAGTTCTTC. Amino acid sequence: CAWSPPHAANEQFF.

The rearrangement joins TRBV4-1 to TRBJ2-7, with 7 bases lining up with TRBD2. The length of the CDR3 is 14 residues. Germline loops: CDR1 MGHRA, CDR2 YSYEKL. Trimming at V came to 1 base and at J to 6 bases, leaving 6 bases not matched to a gene. The CDR3 DNA sequence: TGCGCCAGCAGCCAAGGGCTAGCGGCGTTCGAGCAGTACTTC. It is translated as CASSQGLAAFEQYF.

The V and J genes are TRBV6-5 and TRBJ1-2; D remains unclear. V was pared by 6 bases and J by 8 bases, with 13 bases between. Germline CDR1 MNHEY, CDR2 SVGAGI. This CDR3 comprises 12 residues. CDR3 sequence reads: CASRIREGGYTF. In DNA, the CDR3 is TGTGCCAGCAGAATACGTGAGGGAGGCTACACCTTC.

V gene TRBV11-2 combines with J gene TRBJ2-7, with D possibly matching TRBD1 (5 bases). From germline, CDR1 is SGHAT and CDR2 FQNNGV. The CDR3 spans 15 residues. V was pared by 8 bases and J by 2 bases, with 19 bases between. This CDR3 reads CASSKVQGKAYEQYF. In DNA form, the CDR3 reads TGTGCCAGCTCGAAGGTGCAGGGTAAGGCCTACGAGCAGTACTTC.

The chain's CDR3 is CASRIPGQGAEAFF. The CDR3 DNA reads as TGTGCCAGCAGGATCCCGGGACAGGGGGCGGAAGCTTTCTTT. The chain has TRBV6-5 and TRBJ1-1, with 12 bases matching TRBD1. In germline, CDR1 is MNHEY, CDR2 SVGAGI. The V gene end was trimmed by 6 bases and the J gene end by 8 bases; junction bases not matched to a gene: 7. The CDR3 is 14 amino acids.

This clone was observed a single time. V gene TRBV3-1 (or the pseudogene TRBV3-2) combines with J gene TRBJ2-5; weak D call: TRBD2 (6 bases). CDR1 is LGHDT and CDR2 is YNNKEL in the germline V gene (reference sequence). The CDR3 is 13 residues long. The germline V and J ends were trimmed by 5 bases and 5 bases, with 12 bases remaining between them. The CDR3 DNA sequence: TGTGCCAGCAGCAGGGTCCGGGGGGAGACCCAGTACTTC. It yields the protein CASSRVRGETQYF.

This clone occurred many times. This specimen includes other DNA sequences encoding the same CDR3. This chain connects TRBV6-1 to TRBJ2-2; 9 bases are shared with TRBD2. Trimming at V came to 4 bases and at J to 5 bases, leaving 8 bases not matched to a gene. This CDR3 is 16 amino acids long. Germline-derived CDR1 and CDR2 are MNHNS and SASEGT. CDR3: CASSGGLAGNTGELFF. In DNA, the CDR3 is TGTGCCAGCAGTGGGGGGCTAGCGGGAAATACCGGGGAGCTGTTTTTT.

As to this clone: Lacking the conserved final phenylalanine or tryptophan, this CDR3 likely reflects a read error. The rearrangement links TRBV6-6 to TRBJ1-2; 7 bases are shared with TRBD1. V dropped 6 bases and J dropped 2; count of bases not matched to a gene: 3. Per germline, CDR1 MNHNY and CDR2 SVGAGI (reference sequence). The CDR3 spans 13 residues. The CDR3 loop reads CASSLQGNYGYTI. CDR3 coding DNA: TGTGCCAGCAGCCTACAGGGGAACTATGGCTACACCATC.

The chain carries TRBV5-1 and TRBJ1-2, with D hard to call. There are 13 residues in the CDR3. Per germline, CDR1 SGHRS and CDR2 YFSETQ. V lost 2 bases and J lost 6, with 11 bases in between. The CDR3 sequence is CASSFGSTDGYTF. Written as DNA, the CDR3 is TGCGCCAGCAGCTTTGGGAGTACTGATGGCTACACCTTC.